This paragraph covers one T cell receptor (beta chain) sequence. Its target is unknown. It was with 60 Vbeta and 13 Jbeta primers that the PCR ran. Some clones are missing from TCRdb's copy, which holds only in-frame ones; the method was immunoSEQ multiplex PCR. The profile covers about 200,000 clones, with approximately 80% appearing a single time and around 1.5% taken by the ten largest. The record originates from a study of cytomegalovirus exposure and HLA in healthy donors. Study-level findings and limits: It was only CMV serostatus that was available as immune exposure information. Sequencing had likely introduced a cluster of highly shared sequence variants as an artifact.

From germline, CDR1 is SGHAT and CDR2 FQNNGV. There are 14 residues in the CDR3. Trimming stripped 6 bases from V and 4 bases from J, with 13 bases between. The donors gave bone marrow, and they were healthy. Sample: PBMCs. The chain recombines TRBV11-2 with TRBJ2-1; D possibly corresponds to TRBD1 (6 bases). The clonotype originates from a girl between 5 and 17 years old in good health and CMV-seronegative. The CDR3 DNA reads as TGTGCCAGCAGGCAACCCGGACAGTACAATGAGCAGTTCTTC. The encoded protein is CASRQPGQYNEQFF. The whole variable domain, remainder taken from reference TRBV11-2 and TRBJ2-1, is EAGVAQSPRYKIIEKRQSVAFWCNPISGHATLYWYQQILGQGPKLLIQFQNNGVVDDSQLPKDRFSAERLKGVDSTLKIQPAKLEDSAVYLCASRQPGQYNEQFFGPGTRLTVL.